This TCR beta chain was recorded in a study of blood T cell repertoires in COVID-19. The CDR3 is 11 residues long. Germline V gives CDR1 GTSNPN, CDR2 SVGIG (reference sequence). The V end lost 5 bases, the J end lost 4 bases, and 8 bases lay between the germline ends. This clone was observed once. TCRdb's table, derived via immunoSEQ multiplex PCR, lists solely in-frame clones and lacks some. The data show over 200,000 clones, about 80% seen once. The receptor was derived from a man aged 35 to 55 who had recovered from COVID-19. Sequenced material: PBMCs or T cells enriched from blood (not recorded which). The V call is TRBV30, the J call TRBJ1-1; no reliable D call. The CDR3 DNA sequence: TGTGCCTGGTCGCGGGCCACTGAAGCTTTCTTT. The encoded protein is CAWSRATEAFF.